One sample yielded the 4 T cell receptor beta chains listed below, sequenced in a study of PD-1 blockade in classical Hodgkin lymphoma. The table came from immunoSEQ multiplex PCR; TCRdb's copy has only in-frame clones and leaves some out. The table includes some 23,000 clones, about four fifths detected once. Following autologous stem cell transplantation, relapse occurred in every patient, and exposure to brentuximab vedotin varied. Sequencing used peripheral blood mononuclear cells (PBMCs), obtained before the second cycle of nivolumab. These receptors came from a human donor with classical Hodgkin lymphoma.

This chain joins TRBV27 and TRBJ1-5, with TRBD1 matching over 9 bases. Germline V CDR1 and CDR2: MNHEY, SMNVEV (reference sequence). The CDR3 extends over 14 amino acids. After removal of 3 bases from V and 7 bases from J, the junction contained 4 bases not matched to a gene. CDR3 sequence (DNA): TGTGCCAGCAGTTTGCAGACAGGGGGACAGCCCCAGCATTTT. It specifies CASSLQTGGQPQHF.

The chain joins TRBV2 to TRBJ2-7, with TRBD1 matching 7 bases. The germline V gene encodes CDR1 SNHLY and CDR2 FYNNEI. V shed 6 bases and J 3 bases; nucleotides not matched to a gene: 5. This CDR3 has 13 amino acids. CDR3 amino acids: CASRRDRDYEQYV. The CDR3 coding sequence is TGTGCCAGCAGACGGGACAGAGACTACGAGCAGTACGTC.

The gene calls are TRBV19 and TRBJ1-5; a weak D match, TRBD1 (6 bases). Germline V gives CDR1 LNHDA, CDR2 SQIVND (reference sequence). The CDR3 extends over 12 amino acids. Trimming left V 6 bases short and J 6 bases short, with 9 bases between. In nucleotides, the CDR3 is TGTGCCAGTAGAGGGGGTCCTCAGCCCCAGCATTTT. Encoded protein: CASRGGPQPQHF.

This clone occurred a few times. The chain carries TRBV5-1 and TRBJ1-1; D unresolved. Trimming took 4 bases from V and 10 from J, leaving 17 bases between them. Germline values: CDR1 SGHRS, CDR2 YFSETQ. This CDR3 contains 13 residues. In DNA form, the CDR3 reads TGCGCCAGCAGCCTGGTGGCAGGCCGGGGAGCTTTCTTT. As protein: CASSLVAGRGAFF.